This T cell receptor (beta chain) came from a study of long-term antiretroviral therapy in people with HIV. Study-wide points: Records did not include ART adherence, viral resistance or therapy changes.

Note on this clone: Its antigen is unknown.

Version v3.0 of the immunoSEQ assay was performed at survey level. For each individual sample, sequencing targeted roughly 40,000-55,000 T-cell genomes. The protocol was immunoSEQ multiplex PCR, while the TCRdb copy is restricted to in-frame clones and leaves out a portion. The data hold 35,000 or so clones, with roughly 94% observed a single time. Sample: unsorted PBMCs, taken 4.1 years after starting antiretroviral therapy. The TCR originated in a woman in her 50s with HIV.

The DNA for the CDR3 is TGCGCCAGCAGTCTCGGGGGCGCAGATACGCAGTATTTT. It specifies CASSLGGADTQYF. This chain links TRBV5-1 with TRBJ2-3; D is perhaps TRBD1 or TRBD2 (6 bases each). Per germline, CDR1 SGHRS and CDR2 YFSETQ. The CDR3 consists of 13 residues. Trimming cost V 5 bases and J 4 bases, with 11 bases left between them.